One sample yielded the 14 T cell receptor beta chains listed below, sequenced in a study of CXCR3-negative and CXCR3-positive naive CD8 T cells. Carrying UMI labels, the TRB cDNA libraries were prepared through 5' RACE. TCRdb reprocessed the 5' RACE reads, keeping one entry per CDR3 protein, no DNA. Its listing shows more than 40,000 distinct CDR3 sequences. The material sequenced was naive CXCR3- CD8+ T cells from blood. Subset of the sample: CD45RO-CCR7+CD27+CD95- naive CD8+ T cells lacking CXCR3 (TNR3-). Receptors originate from a human donor in good health. Some clones in this sample may be carry-over from other donors' samples.

This sequence joins TRBV7-8 and TRBJ2-1; no DNA is available, so the TRBD1 call from TCRdb remains unchecked. CDR1 and CDR2 (germline): SGHVS, FQNEAQ. The length of the CDR3 is 14 residues. This chain's CDR3 is CASSGKGDDNEQFF.

The rearrangement joins TRBV21-1 to TRBJ1-5. TRBV21-1 is listed as a pseudogene. This CDR3 has 16 residues. The CDR3 loop reads CASSKANFLNNQPQHF.

The gene calls are TRBV4-2 and TRBJ2-7. Germline V CDR1 and CDR2: LGHNA, YNFKEQ. The CDR3 runs 14 residues. The CDR3: CASRLTRDSYEQYF.

This chain links TRBV11-2 with TRBJ2-7. The germline gives CDR1 SGHAT, CDR2 FQNNGV. The CDR3 totals 13 residues. The CDR3 sequence is CASSLEFGSEQYF.

This chain joins TRBV7-9 and TRBJ2-3; TCRdb proposes TRBD2, but this gene call is untestable without DNA. Germline CDR1 is SEHNR and CDR2 is FQNEAQ (reference sequence). CDR3 size: 15 residues. This CDR3 reads CASSLVAGDTDTQYF.

This chain joins TRBV14 and TRBJ2-7. The germline gives CDR1 SGHDN, CDR2 FVKESK. The CDR3 extends over 12 amino acids. The CDR3 sequence is CASSQDHYEQYF.

The chain recombines TRBV29-1 with TRBJ2-7. The CDR3 consists of 15 residues. Germline V gene sequence: CDR1 SQVTM, CDR2 ANQGSEA. CDR3 protein: CSVEDVAGQANEQYF.

This chain uses TRBV6-5 with TRBJ2-5; TCRdb gives TRBD2 as the D gene, but with no DNA this cannot be confirmed. Per germline, CDR1 MNHEY and CDR2 SVGAGI. This CDR3 contains 15 residues. The CDR3 sequence: CASSYVSGIGETQYF.

This chain uses TRBV6-2 or TRBV6-3 with TRBJ2-3. This CDR3 spans 15 amino acids. The germline V gene has CDR1 MNHEY and CDR2 SVGEGT. The CDR3 sequence is CASSYLFSSTDTQYF.

This chain links TRBV4-3 with TRBJ1-1. This CDR3 contains 15 residues. Germline V gene lookup returns CDR1 LGHNA and CDR2 YSLEER. CDR3 amino acids: CASSQDRGQEIEAFF.

The V call is TRBV11-2, the J call TRBJ2-3; TCRdb indicates TRBD2, and absent DNA this call remains unverified. CDR1 is SGHAT and CDR2 is FQNNGV in the germline V gene. CDR3 size: 15 residues. The CDR3 loop is CASSGTLAGSDTQYF.

The chain recombines TRBV20-1 with TRBJ2-5; TCRdb's D gene call, TRBD2, goes unchecked for lack of DNA. This CDR3 is built from 18 residues. Germline lookup yields CDR1 DFQATT and CDR2 SNEGSKA (reference sequence). The CDR3 loop reads CSASRGASGDFRQETQYF.

V is TRBV2 and J is TRBJ2-7. Germline loops: CDR1 SNHLY, CDR2 FYNNEI. CDR3 length: 13 residues. The CDR3 protein is CASSEDIRSEQYF. The complete variable domain, with remaining parts taken from reference TRBV2 and TRBJ2-7, reads EPEVTQTPSHQVTQMGQEVILRCVPISNHLYFYWYRQILGQKVEFLVSFYNNEISEKSEIFDDQFSVERPDGSNFTLKIRSTKLEDSAMYFCASSEDIRSEQYFGPGTRLTVT.

The chain combines TRBV21-1 with TRBJ2-5; TCRdb lists TRBD1, though no DNA is available to test this call. TRBV21-1 is flagged as a pseudogene. The CDR3 is 15 residues long. This CDR3 reads CASSKECGGEETQYF.